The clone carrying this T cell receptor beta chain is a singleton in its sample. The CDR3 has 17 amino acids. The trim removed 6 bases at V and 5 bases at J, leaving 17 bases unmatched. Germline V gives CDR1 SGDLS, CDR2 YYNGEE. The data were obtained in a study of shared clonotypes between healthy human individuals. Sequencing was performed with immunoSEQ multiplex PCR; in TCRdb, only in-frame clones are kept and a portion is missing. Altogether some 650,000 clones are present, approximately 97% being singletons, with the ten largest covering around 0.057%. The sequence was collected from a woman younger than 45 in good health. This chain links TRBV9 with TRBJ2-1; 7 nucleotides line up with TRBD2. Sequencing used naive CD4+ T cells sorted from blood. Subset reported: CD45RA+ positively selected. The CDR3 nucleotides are TGTGCCAGCACGCGCTCTAGCGGATCATTTTTGGACAATGAGCAGTTCTTC. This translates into CASTRSSGSFLDNEQFF.